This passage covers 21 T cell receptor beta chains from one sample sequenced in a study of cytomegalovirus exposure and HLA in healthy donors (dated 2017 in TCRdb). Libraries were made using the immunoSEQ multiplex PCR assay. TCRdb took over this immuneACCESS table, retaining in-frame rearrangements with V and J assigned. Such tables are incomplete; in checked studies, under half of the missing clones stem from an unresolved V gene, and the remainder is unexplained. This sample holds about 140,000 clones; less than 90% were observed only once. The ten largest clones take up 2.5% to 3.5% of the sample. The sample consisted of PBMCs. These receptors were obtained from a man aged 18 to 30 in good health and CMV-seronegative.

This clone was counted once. The CDR3 region has the DNA TGCAGCGTAAACAGGGGAGATACGCAGTATTTT. Translated: CSVNRGDTQYF. The V call is TRBV29-1, the J call TRBJ2-3; 7 bases are shared with TRBD1. V was clipped by 6 bases and J by 5 bases; unmatched bases: 2. The CDR3 runs 11 residues. Looked up from germline, CDR1 is SQVTM and CDR2 is ANQGSEA.

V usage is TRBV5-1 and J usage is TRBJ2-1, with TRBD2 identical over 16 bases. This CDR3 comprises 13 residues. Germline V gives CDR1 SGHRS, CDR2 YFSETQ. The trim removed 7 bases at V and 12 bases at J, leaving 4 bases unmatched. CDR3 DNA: TGCGCCAGCGGGACTAGCGGGAGGGCTGCGCAGTTCTTC. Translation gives CASGTSGRAAQFF.

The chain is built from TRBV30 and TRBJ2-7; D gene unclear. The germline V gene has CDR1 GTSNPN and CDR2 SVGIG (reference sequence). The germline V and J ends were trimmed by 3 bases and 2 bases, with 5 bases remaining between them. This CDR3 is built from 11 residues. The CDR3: CAWRSTYEQYF. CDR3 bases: TGTGCCTGGAGGAGCACCTACGAGCAGTACTTC.

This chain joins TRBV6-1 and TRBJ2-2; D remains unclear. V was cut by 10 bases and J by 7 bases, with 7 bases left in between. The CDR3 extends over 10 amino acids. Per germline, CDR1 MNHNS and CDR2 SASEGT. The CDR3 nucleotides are TGTGCCACCCTTTACGGGGAGCTGTTTTTT. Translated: CATLYGELFF.

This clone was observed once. The CDR3 DNA sequence: TGCGCCAGCAGCTTGTACCCGAGCTCCTACAATGAGCAGTTCTTC. The encoded protein is CASSLYPSSYNEQFF. The rearrangement links TRBV5-1 to TRBJ2-1; no clear D. CDR1 is SGHRS, CDR2 YFSETQ, per germline. V lost 1 base to trimming and J lost 0 bases, with 8 bases between them. The CDR3 totals 15 residues. Filled out from reference TRBV5-1 and TRBJ2-1, the complete variable domain reads KAGVTQTPRYLIKTRGQQVTLSCSPISGHRSVSWYQQTPGQGLQFLFEYFSETQRNKGNFPGRFSGRQFSNSRSEMNVSTLELGDSALYLCASSLYPSSYNEQFFGPGTRLTVL.

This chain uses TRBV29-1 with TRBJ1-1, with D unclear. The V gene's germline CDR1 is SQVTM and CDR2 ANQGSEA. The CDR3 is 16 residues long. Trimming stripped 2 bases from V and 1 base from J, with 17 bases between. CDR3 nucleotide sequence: TGCAGCGTTGAATCCCCCTGGAGCGACTCGAACACTGAAGCTTTCTTT. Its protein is CSVESPWSDSNTEAFF. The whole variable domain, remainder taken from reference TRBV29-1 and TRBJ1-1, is SAVISQKPSRDICQRGTSLTIQCQVDSQVTMMFWYRQQPGQSLTLIATANQGSEATYESGFVIDKFPISRPNLTFSTLTVSNMSPEDSSIYLCSVESPWSDSNTEAFFGQGTRLTVV.

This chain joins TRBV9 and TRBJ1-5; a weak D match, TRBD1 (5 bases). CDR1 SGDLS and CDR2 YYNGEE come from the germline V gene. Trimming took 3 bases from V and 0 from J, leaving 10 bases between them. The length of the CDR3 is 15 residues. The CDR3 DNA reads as TGTGCCAGCAGCGGTGGGGGGTATAGCAATCAGCCCCAGCATTTT. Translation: CASSGGGYSNQPQHF.

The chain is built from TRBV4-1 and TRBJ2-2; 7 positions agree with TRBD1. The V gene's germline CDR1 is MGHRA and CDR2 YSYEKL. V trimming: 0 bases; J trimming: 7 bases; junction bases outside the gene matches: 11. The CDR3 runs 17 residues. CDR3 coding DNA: TGCGCCAGCAGCCAAGATTTAAGGGACAGAAAGGGCGGGGAGCTGTTTTTT. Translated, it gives CASSQDLRDRKGGELFF.

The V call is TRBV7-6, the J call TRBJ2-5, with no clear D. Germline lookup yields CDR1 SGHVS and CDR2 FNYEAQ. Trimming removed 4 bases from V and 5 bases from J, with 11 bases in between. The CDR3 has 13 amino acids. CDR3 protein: CASSSWRSETQYF. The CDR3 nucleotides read TGTGCCAGCAGCTCGTGGCGGAGTGAGACCCAGTACTTC. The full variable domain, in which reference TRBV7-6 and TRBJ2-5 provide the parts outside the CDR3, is GAGVSQSPRYKVTKRGQDVALRCDPISGHVSLYWYRQALGQGPEFLTYFNYEAQQDKSGLPNDRFSAERPEGSISTLTIQRTEQRDSAMYRCASSSWRSETQYFGPGTRLLVL.

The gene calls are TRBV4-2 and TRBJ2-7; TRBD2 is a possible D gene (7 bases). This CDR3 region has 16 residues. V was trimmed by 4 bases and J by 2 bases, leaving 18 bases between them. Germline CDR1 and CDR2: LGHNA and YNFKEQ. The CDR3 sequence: CASSPEAGAGPYEQYF. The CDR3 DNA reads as TGTGCCAGCAGCCCCGAGGCGGGGGCGGGCCCCTACGAGCAGTACTTC.

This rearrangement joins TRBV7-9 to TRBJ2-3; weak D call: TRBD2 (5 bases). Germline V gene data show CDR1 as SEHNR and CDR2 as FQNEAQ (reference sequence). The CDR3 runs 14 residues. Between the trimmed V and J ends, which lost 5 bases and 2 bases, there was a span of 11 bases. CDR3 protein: CASSLPGSTDTQYF. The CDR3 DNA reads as TGTGCCAGCAGCCTTCCGGGGTCCACAGATACGCAGTATTTT.

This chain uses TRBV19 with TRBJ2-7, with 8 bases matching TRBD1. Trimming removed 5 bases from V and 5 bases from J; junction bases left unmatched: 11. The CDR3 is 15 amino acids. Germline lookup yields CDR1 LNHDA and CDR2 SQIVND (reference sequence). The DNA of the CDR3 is TGTGCCAGTAGTGACCCTGGACAGGGCAGTGACGAGCAGTACTTC. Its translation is CASSDPGQGSDEQYF.

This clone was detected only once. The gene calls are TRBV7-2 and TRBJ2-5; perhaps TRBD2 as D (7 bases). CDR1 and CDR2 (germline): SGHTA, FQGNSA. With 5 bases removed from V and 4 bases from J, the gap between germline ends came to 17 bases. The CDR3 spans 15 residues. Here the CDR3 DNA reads TGTGCCAGCAGCCCAAAAGGGGGGGGAGGAGAGACCCAGTACTTC. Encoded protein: CASSPKGGGGETQYF.

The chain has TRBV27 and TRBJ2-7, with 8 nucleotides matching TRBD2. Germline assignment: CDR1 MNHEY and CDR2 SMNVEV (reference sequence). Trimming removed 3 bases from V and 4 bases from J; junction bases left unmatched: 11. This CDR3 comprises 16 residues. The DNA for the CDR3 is TGTGCCAGCAGTTTTCTTATCATCCAGCGGGAGTACGAGCAGTACTTC. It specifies CASSFLIIQREYEQYF.

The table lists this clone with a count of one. CDR3 sequence reads: CASIPPRGNQPQHF. The CDR3 coding sequence is TGTGCCAGTATCCCCCCGAGGGGGAATCAGCCCCAGCATTTT. V is TRBV19 and J is TRBJ1-5; D perhaps matches TRBD1 (6 bases). Germline loops: CDR1 LNHDA, CDR2 SQIVND (reference sequence). V gave up 7 bases and J gave up 4 bases, with 14 bases separating them. This CDR3 comprises 14 residues.

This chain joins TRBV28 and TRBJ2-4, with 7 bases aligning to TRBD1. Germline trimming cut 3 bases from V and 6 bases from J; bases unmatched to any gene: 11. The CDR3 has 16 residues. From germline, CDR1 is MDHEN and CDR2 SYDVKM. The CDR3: CASSFGTAQGGNIQYF. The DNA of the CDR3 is TGTGCCAGCAGTTTCGGGACAGCCCAGGGTGGAAACATTCAGTACTTC.

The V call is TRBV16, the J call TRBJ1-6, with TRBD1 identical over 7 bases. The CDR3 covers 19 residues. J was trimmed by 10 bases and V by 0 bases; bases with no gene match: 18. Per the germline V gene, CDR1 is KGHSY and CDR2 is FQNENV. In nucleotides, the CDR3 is TGTGCCAGCAGCCAATCGAGGGCGACAGGGCCTCGGTCCTTGTCACCCCTCCACTTT. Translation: CASSQSRATGPRSLSPLHF. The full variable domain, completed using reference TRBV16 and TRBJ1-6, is GEEVAQTPKHLVRGEGQKAKLYCAPIKGHSYVFWYQQVLKNEFKFLISFQNENVFDETGMPKERFSAKCLPNSPCSLEIQATKLEDSAVYFCASSQSRATGPRSLSPLHFGNGTRLTVT.

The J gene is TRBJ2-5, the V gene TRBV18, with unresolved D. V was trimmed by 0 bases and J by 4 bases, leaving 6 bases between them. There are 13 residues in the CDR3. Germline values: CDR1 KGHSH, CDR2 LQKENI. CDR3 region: CASSPPALETQYF. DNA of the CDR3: TGTGCCAGCTCACCACCGGCCTTAGAGACCCAGTACTTC.

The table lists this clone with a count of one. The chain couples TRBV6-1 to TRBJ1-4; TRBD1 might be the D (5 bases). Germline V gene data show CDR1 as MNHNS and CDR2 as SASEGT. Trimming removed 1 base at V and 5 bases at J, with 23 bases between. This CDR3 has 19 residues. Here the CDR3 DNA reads TGTGCCAGCAGTGAAGGGAGAGGTGTGGGCCGGGACTTCAATGAAAAACTGTTTTTT. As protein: CASSEGRGVGRDFNEKLFF.

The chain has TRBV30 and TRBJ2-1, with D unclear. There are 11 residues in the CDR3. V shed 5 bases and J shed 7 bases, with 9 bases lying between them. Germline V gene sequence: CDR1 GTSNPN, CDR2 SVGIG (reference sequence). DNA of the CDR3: TGTGCCTGGGCTAATCTTAATGAGCAGTTCTTC. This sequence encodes CAWANLNEQFF. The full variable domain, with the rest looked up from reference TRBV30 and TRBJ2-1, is SQTIHQWPATLVQPVGSPLSLECTVEGTSNPNLYWYRQAAGRGLQLLFYSVGIGQISSEVPQNLSASRPQDRQFILSSKKLLLSDSGFYLCAWANLNEQFFGPGTRLTVL.

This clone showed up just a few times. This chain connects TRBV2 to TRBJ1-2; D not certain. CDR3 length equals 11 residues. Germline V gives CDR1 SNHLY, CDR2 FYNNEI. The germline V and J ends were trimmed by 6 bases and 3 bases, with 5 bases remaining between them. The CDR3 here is CASRADYGYTF. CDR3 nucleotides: TGTGCCAGCAGGGCAGACTATGGCTACACCTTC.